The TCR beta chain under discussion was sequenced for a study of blood T cells in healthy people across ages. Per-sample PBMC isolation yielded at least 6.5 million cells. This clonotype was seen many times. An end of the junction differs from the germline gene, which may be a read error. CDR1 and CDR2 from the germline V gene are SEHNR and FQNEAQ (reference sequence). The CDR3 contains 14 residues. Combining a sample-barcoded 5' primer with a J-beta primer mix, a second PCR ran for about 7 to 12 cycles. From the 5' RACE reads, TCRdb called clonotypes with MiXCR, one entry per CDR3 protein. Of about 1,600,000 distinct CDR3 sequences in the sample, roughly 40% are singletons; the top ten hold approximately 7.9%.

The sequenced material came from blood. This chain links TRBV7-9 with TRBJ2-5; 7 bases match TRBD1. The sequence derives from a woman aged 18-29 years in good health. CDR3 amino acids: CASSLVQGQETQYF. The CDR3 DNA sequence: TGTGCCAGCAGTTTAGTACAGGGGCAAGAGACCCAGTACTTC.